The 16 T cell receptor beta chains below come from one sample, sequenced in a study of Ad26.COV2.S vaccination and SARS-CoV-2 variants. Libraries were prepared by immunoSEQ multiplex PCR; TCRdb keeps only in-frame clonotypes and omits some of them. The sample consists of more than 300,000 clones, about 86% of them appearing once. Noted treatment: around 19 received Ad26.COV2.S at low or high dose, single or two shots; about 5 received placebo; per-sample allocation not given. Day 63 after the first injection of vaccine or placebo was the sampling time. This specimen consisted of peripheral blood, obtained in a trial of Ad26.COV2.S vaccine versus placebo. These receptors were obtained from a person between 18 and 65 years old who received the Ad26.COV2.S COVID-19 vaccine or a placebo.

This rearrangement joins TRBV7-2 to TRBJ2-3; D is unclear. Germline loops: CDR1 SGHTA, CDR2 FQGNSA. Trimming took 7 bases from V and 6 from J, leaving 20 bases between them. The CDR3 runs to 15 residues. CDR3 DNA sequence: TGTGCCAGCAAAGCGCCGAAGTGGGGATGGGATACGCAGTATTTT. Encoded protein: CASKAPKWGWDTQYF.

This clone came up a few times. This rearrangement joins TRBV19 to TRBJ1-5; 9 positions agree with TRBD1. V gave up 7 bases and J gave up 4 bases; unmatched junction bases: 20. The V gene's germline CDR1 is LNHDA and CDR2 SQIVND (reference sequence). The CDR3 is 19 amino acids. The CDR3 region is CASINKPGTGHLSNQPQHF. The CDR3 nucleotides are TGTGCCAGTATCAATAAACCAGGGACAGGGCACCTCTCAAATCAGCCCCAGCATTTT.

The CDR3 region has the DNA TGTGCCAGCAGCCCGACCGAGACCTACGAGCAGTACTTC. This gives the protein CASSPTETYEQYF. J is TRBJ2-7 and V is TRBV6-5, with unresolved D. This CDR3 comprises 13 residues. Between the trimmed V and J ends, which lost 6 bases and 2 bases, there was a span of 11 bases. Germline V gives CDR1 MNHEY, CDR2 SVGAGI.

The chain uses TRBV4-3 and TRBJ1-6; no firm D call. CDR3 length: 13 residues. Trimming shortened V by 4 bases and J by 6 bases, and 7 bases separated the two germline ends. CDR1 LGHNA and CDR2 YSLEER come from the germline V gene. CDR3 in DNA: TGCGCCAGCAGCCTCGGTTCTAATTCACCCCTCCACTTT. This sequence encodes CASSLGSNSPLHF.

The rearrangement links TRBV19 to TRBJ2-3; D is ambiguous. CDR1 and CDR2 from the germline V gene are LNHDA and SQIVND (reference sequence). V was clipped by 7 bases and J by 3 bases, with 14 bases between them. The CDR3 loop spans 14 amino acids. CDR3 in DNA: TGTGCCAGTAAGGCAGGCCTGGGGACAGATACGCAGTATTTT. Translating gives CASKAGLGTDTQYF.

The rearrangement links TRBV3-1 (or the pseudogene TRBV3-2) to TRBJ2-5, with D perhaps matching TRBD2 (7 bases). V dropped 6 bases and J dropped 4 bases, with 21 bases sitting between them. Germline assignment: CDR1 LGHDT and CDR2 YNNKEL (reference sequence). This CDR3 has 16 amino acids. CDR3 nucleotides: TGTGCCAGCAGTCCCCGGGGGGCAAGCGGGGTAGAGACCCAGTACTTC. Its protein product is CASSPRGASGVETQYF.

CDR3 coding DNA: TGTGCCAGCGGCAAAACAGGGGGCACGAACTATGGCTACACCTTC. Translation: CASGKTGGTNYGYTF. The chain is built from TRBV28 and TRBJ1-2, with 9 bases aligning to TRBD1. The CDR3 contains 15 residues. Germline trimming cut 8 bases from V and 2 bases from J; bases unmatched to any gene: 9. The V gene's germline CDR1 is MDHEN and CDR2 SYDVKM.

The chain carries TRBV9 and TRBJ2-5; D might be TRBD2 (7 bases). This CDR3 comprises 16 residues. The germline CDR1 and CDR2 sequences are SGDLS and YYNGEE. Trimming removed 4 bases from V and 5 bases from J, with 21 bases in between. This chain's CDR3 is CASSTRGGGGEETQYF. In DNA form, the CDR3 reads TGTGCCAGCAGCACCCGAGGCGGGGGCGGGGAGGAGACCCAGTACTTC.

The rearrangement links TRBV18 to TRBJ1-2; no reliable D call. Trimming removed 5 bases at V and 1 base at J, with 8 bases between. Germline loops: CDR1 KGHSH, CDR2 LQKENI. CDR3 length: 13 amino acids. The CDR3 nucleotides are TGTGCCAGCTCATCTGCCGATAACTATGGCTACACCTTC. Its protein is CASSSADNYGYTF.

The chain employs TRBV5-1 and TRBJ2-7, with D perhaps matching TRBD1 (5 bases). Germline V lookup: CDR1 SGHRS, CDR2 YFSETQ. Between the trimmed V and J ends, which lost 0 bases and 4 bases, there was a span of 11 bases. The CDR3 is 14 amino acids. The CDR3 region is CASSLGPGSYEQYF. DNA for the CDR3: TGCGCCAGCAGCTTGGGTCCAGGGTCTTACGAGCAGTACTTC.

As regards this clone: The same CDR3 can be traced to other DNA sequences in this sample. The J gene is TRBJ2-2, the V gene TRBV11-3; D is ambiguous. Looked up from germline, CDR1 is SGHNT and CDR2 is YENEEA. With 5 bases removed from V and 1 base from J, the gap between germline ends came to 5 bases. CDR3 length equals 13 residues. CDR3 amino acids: CASSPGNTGELFF. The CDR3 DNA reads TGTGCCAGCAGCCCAGGGAACACCGGGGAGCTGTTTTTT.

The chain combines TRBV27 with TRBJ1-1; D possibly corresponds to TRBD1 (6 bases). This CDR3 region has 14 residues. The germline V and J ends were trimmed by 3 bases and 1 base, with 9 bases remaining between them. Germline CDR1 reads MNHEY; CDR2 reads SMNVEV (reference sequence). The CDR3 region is CASSFDRPNTEAFF. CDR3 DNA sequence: TGTGCCAGCAGTTTTGACAGGCCGAACACTGAAGCTTTCTTT.

This CDR3 reads CASSFPSGRNEQFF. CDR3 sequence (DNA): TGTGCCAGCAGCTTCCCCAGCGGAAGGAATGAGCAGTTCTTC. The chain combines TRBV5-6 with TRBJ2-1; D may be TRBD2 (5 bases). CDR1 and CDR2 from the germline V gene are SGHDT and YYEEEE. V gave up 2 bases and J gave up 7 bases, with 13 bases separating them. The CDR3 has 14 amino acids. The full variable domain, completed using reference TRBV5-6 and TRBJ2-1, is DAGVTQSPTHLIKTRGQQVTLRCSPKSGHDTVSWYQQALGQGPQFIFQYYEEEERQRGNFPDRFSGHQFPNYSSELNVNALLLGDSALYLCASSFPSGRNEQFFGPGTRLTVL.

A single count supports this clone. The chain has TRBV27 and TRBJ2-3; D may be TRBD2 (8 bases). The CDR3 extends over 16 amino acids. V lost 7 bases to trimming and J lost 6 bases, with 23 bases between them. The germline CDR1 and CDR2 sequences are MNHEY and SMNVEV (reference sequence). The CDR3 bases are TGTGCCAGCAACAGACAGGGACTAGGAGGGCGGGATACGCAGTATTTT. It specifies CASNRQGLGGRDTQYF.

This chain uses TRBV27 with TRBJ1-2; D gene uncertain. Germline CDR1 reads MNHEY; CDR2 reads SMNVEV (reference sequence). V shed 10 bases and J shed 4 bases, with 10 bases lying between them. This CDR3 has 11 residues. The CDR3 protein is CATRSTYGYTF. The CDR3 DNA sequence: TGTGCCACCAGATCCACCTATGGCTACACCTTC.

CDR3 coding DNA: TGTGCCAGCAGCTTAGTTTTAGCGACAGATACGCAGTATTTT. Its translation is CASSLVLATDTQYF. This chain joins TRBV7-9 and TRBJ2-3; D perhaps matches TRBD2 (5 bases). V shed 1 base and J shed 3 bases, with 8 bases lying between them. The CDR3 has 14 residues. Germline V gene data show CDR1 as SEHNR and CDR2 as FQNEAQ (reference sequence).